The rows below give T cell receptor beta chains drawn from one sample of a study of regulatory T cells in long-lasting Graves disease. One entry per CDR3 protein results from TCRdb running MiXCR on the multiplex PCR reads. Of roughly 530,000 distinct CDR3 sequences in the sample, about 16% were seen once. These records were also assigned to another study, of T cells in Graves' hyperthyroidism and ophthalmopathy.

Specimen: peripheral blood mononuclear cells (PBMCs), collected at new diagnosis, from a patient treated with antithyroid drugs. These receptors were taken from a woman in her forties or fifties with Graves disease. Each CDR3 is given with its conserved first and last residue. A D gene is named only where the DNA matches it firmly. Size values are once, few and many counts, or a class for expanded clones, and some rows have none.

CDR3aa: CATSRDKGDTQYF
CDR3nt: TGTGCCACCAGCAGAGATAAGGGGGACACGCAGTATTTT
v_gene: TRBV15
abundance: few
j_gene: TRBJ2-3
len: 13
d_gene: .

CDR3aa: CASSYGPNYEQYF
CDR3nt: TGTGCCAGCAGCTACGGACCTAACTACGAGCAGTACTTC
v_gene: TRBV7-3
abundance: .
j_gene: TRBJ2-7
len: 13
d_gene: .

CDR3aa: CASTTGTDNNEQFF
CDR3nt: TGTGCCAGCACCACCGGGACAGACAACAATGAGCAGTTCTTC
v_gene: TRBV27
abundance: .
j_gene: TRBJ2-1
len: 14
d_gene: TRBD1

CDR3aa: CASSYGGTYGYTF
CDR3nt: TGTGCCAGCAGTTATGGGGGAACCTATGGCTACACCTTC
v_gene: TRBV12-3/TRBV12-4
abundance: many
j_gene: TRBJ1-2
len: 13
d_gene: .

CDR3aa: CASSLLTGGDGYTF
CDR3nt: TGTGCCAGCAGCTTACTGACAGGGGGAGATGGCTACACCTTC
v_gene: TRBV7-9
abundance: few
j_gene: TRBJ1-2
len: 14
d_gene: TRBD1

CDR3aa: CASSIGTGKAEAFF
CDR3nt: TGCGCCAGCTCTATAGGGACAGGGAAGGCTGAAGCTTTCTTT
v_gene: TRBV5-1
abundance: .
j_gene: TRBJ1-1
len: 14
d_gene: TRBD1

CDR3aa: CASRGAQLQETQYF
CDR3nt: TGTGCCAGCAGGGGGGCTCAGCTCCAAGAGACCCAGTACTTC
v_gene: TRBV28
abundance: .
j_gene: TRBJ2-5
len: 14
d_gene: .

CDR3aa: CAWTGRSNQPQHF
CDR3nt: TGTGCCTGGACTGGACGTAGCAATCAGCCCCAGCATTTT
v_gene: TRBV30
abundance: few
j_gene: TRBJ1-5
len: 13
d_gene: .

CDR3aa: CASSLTLAGGTDTQYF
CDR3nt: TGTGCCAGCAGTTTAACACTAGCGGGGGGGACAGATACGCAGTATTTT
v_gene: TRBV12-3/TRBV12-4
abundance: .
j_gene: TRBJ2-3
len: 16
d_gene: TRBD2

CDR3aa: CASSDAQGPFNEQFF
CDR3nt: TGTGCCAGCAGTGATGCACAGGGACCTTTCAATGAGCAGTTCTTC
v_gene: TRBV6-1
abundance: many
j_gene: TRBJ2-1
len: 15
d_gene: .

CDR3aa: CASSEVQETQYF
CDR3nt: TGTGCCAGCAGTGAAGTGCAAGAGACCCAGTACTTT
v_gene: TRBV2
abundance: .
j_gene: TRBJ2-5
len: 12
d_gene: .

CDR3aa: CASSLSPARDHWGTEAFF
CDR3nt: TGTGCCAGCAGCTTAAGTCCAGCGAGGGATCACTGGGGCACTGAAGCTTTCTTT
v_gene: TRBV7-3
abundance: .
j_gene: TRBJ1-1
len: 18
d_gene: .

CDR3aa: CASSLDALEGAFF
CDR3nt: TGTGCCAGCAGCTTAGATGCCCTAGAGGGAGCTTTCTTT
v_gene: TRBV11-2
abundance: many
j_gene: TRBJ1-1
len: 13
d_gene: .

CDR3aa: CASSSNRVAYGYTF
CDR3nt: TGTGCCAGCAGTTCGAACAGGGTCGCCTATGGCTACACCTTC
v_gene: TRBV12-3/TRBV12-4
abundance: .
j_gene: TRBJ1-2
len: 14
d_gene: .

CDR3aa: CASSNNTLGYVGYTF
CDR3nt: TGCGCCAGCAGCAACAACACCCTGGGCTATGTTGGCTACACCTTC
v_gene: TRBV5-1
abundance: .
j_gene: TRBJ1-2
len: 15
d_gene: .

CDR3aa: CASSLLQVNTEAFF
CDR3nt: TGCGCCAGCAGCTTGTTGCAGGTTAACACTGAAGCTTTCTTT
v_gene: TRBV5-1
abundance: many
j_gene: TRBJ1-1
len: 14
d_gene: .

CDR3aa: CASSRSGTDYGYTF
CDR3nt: TGTGCCAGCAGTAGATCCGGGACGGATTATGGCTACACCTTC
v_gene: TRBV6-1
abundance: many
j_gene: TRBJ1-2
len: 14
d_gene: .

CDR3aa: CASSLKQGSTGELFF
CDR3nt: TGCGCCAGCAGCTTGAAGCAGGGGAGCACCGGGGAGCTGTTTTTT
v_gene: TRBV5-1
abundance: few
j_gene: TRBJ2-2
len: 15
d_gene: .

CDR3aa: CASSPWDSSGNTIYF
CDR3nt: TGTGCCAGCAGCCCTTGGGACAGCTCTGGAAACACCATATATTTT
v_gene: TRBV9
abundance: .
j_gene: TRBJ1-3
len: 15
d_gene: TRBD1

CDR3aa: CASSPVRANVLTF
CDR3nt: TGTGCCAGCAGCCCGGTTCGGGCCAACGTCCTGACTTTC
v_gene: TRBV12-3/TRBV12-4
abundance: .
j_gene: TRBJ2-6
len: 13
d_gene: .